The rows below give T cell receptor beta chains drawn from one sample of a study of cytomegalovirus exposure and HLA in healthy donors. Some clones are missing from TCRdb's copy, which holds only in-frame ones; the method was immunoSEQ multiplex PCR. The sample holds 150,000 to 200,000 clones, 86% seen once. Sequenced sample: PBMCs. The receptors shown here come from a woman aged 18-29 years in good health and CMV-seronegative. Each CDR3 is given with its conserved first and last residue. A D gene is named only where the DNA matches it firmly. Size is stated for part of the rows, as once, few or many counts, or as a class when the clone is expanded.

>.|TRBJ2-7|.|TRBV11-2
CASSPDTYEQYF
TGTGCCAGCAGCCCTGACACCTACGAGCAGTACTTC
>TRBD1|TRBJ1-2|.|TRBV5-5
CASSLIVGQAYGYTF
TGTGCCAGCAGCTTAATTGTGGGACAGGCATATGGCTACACCTTC
>TRBD1|TRBJ1-2|.|TRBV18
CASSPPSGTGNGYTF
TGTGCCAGCTCACCTCCCTCCGGGACAGGAAATGGCTACACCTTC
>.|TRBJ2-3|.|TRBV6-5
CASSQGRGWADTQYF
TGTGCCAGCAGTCAAGGCAGGGGTTGGGCAGATACGCAGTATTTT
>TRBD2|TRBJ2-1|.|TRBV5-1
CASSSRTSGAYNEQFF
TGCGCCAGCAGCTCCCGGACTAGCGGGGCCTACAATGAGCAGTTCTTC
>.|TRBJ1-5|.|TRBV18
CASSPPSTVNQPQHF
TGTGCCAGCTCACCACCTTCAACAGTCAATCAGCCCCAGCATTTT
>TRBD2|TRBJ2-1|.|TRBV27
CAIKPPGLAGAGEQFF
TGTGCCATCAAGCCCCCCGGACTAGCGGGAGCAGGCGAGCAGTTCTTC
>TRBD2|TRBJ2-5|.|TRBV27
CATAGTSGRTAQYF
TGTGCCACCGCGGGGACTAGCGGGAGAACGGCCCAGTACTTC
>TRBD1|TRBJ1-5|.|TRBV19
CASSIGTGLLQPQHF
TGTGCCAGTAGTATCGGGACAGGGCTTTTGCAGCCCCAGCATTTT
>.|TRBJ1-4|.|TRBV6-7
CASTSVRGEGEKLFF
TGTGCCAGCACTTCTGTGAGAGGGGAGGGGGAAAAACTGTTTTTT
>.|TRBJ2-7|.|TRBV2
CASSEHFYEQYF
TGTGCCAGCAGTGAACATTTCTACGAGCAGTACTTC
>TRBD2|TRBJ2-2|.|TRBV12-5
CASGLVLGLERINTGELFF
TGTGCTAGTGGTTTGGTCCTGGGACTAGAAAGAATAAACACCGGGGAGCTGTTTTTT
>.|TRBJ2-7|few|TRBV2
CASSDTYEQYF
TGTGCCAGCAGTGACACTTACGAGCAGTACTTC
>TRBD1|TRBJ1-2|.|TRBV7-2
CAIPHTTGTANYGYTF
TGTGCCATCCCGCATACTACGGGGACAGCTAACTATGGCTACACCTTC
>.|TRBJ1-3|once|TRBV5-4
CASSLGTEDSGNTIYF
TGTGCCAGCAGCTTGGGGACAGAAGACTCTGGAAACACCATATATTTT
>.|TRBJ1-1|.|TRBV5-1
CASSFGGSNTEAFF
TGCGCCAGCAGCTTCGGGGGGTCGAACACTGAAGCTTTCTTT
>TRBD1|TRBJ1-5|.|TRBV7-9
CASSSIPGQGLSSNQPQHF
TGTGCCAGCAGCAGCATCCCGGGACAGGGATTGAGTAGCAATCAGCCCCAGCATTTT
>TRBD1|TRBJ1-2|once|TRBV4-1
CASSEAADREGYTF
TGCGCCAGCAGCGAAGCGGCGGACAGGGAGGGCTACACCTTC
>.|TRBJ1-1|.|TRBV6-5
CASTDSFMNTEAFF
TGTGCCAGCACGGACAGTTTCATGAACACTGAAGCTTTCTTT
>.|TRBJ2-1|.|TRBV6-5
CASTQDSYSYNEQFF
TGTGCCAGCACCCAAGATAGCTACTCCTACAATGAGCAGTTCTTC
>.|TRBJ1-2|.|TRBV2
CASSDTDSLRNYGYTF
TGTGCCAGCAGCGACACGGATAGTCTACGTAACTATGGCTACACCTTC
>.|TRBJ1-1|.|TRBV5-4
CASSSRTGPEAFF
TGTGCCAGCAGCTCACGGACTGGCCCTGAAGCTTTCTTT
>TRBD1|TRBJ2-7|once|TRBV15
CATSRERTGKVDYEQYF
TGTGCCACCAGCAGAGAACGGACAGGGAAGGTCGACTACGAGCAGTACTTC